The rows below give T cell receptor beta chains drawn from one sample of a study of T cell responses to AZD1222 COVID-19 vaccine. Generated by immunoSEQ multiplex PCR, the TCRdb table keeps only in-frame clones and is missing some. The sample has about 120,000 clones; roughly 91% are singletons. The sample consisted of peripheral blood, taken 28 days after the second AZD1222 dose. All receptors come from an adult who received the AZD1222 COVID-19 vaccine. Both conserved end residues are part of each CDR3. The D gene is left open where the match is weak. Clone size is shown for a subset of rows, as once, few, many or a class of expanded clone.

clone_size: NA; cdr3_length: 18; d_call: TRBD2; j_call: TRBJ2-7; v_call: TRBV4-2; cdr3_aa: CASSQDLAGTSGSYEQYF; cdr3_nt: TGTGCCAGCAGCCAAGATCTAGCCGGGACTAGCGGGAGTTACGAGCAGTACTTC
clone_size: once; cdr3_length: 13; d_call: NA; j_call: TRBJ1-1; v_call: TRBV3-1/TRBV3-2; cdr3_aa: CASTKSGRSEAFF; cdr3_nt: TGTGCCAGCACTAAGTCCGGTAGAAGTGAAGCTTTCTTT
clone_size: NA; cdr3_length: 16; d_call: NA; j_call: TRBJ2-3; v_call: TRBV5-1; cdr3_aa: CASSPGTASRTDTQYF; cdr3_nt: TGCGCCAGCAGCCCCGGGACCGCTTCGAGAACAGATACGCAGTATTTT
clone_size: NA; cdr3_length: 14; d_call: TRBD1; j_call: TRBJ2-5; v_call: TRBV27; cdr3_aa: CASSFRGQLETQYF; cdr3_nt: TGTGCCAGCAGTTTCAGGGGACAGCTGGAGACCCAGTACTTC
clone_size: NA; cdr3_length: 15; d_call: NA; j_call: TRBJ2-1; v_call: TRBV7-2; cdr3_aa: CASSLGRARPLKQFF; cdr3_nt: TGTGCCAGCAGCTTAGGGAGGGCGAGACCCTTAAAGCAGTTCTTC
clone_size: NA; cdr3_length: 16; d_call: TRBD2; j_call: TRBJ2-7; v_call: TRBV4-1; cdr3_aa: CASSQDRTSGSYEQYF; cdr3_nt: TGCGCCAGCAGCCAAGATCGGACTAGCGGATCCTACGAGCAGTACTTC
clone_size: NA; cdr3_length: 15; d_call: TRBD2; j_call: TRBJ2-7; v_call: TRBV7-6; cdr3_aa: CASSLGVSGRSEQYF; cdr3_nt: TGTGCCAGCAGCCTAGGTGTTAGCGGGCGAAGTGAGCAGTACTTC
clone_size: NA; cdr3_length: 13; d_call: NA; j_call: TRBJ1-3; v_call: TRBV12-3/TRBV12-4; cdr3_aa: CASSLGDGNTIYF; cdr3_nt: TGTGCCAGCAGTTTAGGTGACGGAAACACCATATATTTT
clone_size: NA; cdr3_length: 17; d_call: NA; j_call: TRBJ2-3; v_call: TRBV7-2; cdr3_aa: CASSFPPGTGPTDTQYF; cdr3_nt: TGTGCCAGCAGCTTCCCTCCCGGAACGGGGCCCACAGATACGCAGTATTTT
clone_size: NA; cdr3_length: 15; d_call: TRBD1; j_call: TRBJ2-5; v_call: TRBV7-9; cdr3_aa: CASSSGQGASETQYF; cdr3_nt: TGTGCCAGCAGCTCGGGACAGGGGGCTTCGGAGACCCAGTACTTC
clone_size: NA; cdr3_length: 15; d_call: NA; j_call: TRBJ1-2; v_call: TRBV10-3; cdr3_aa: CAISESMSPASGYTF; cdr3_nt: TGTGCCATCAGTGAGTCGATGAGTCCCGCGTCGGGCTACACCTTC
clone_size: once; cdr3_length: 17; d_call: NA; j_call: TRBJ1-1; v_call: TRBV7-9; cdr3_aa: CASSLAGREGTNTEAFF; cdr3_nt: TGTGCCAGCAGCTTAGCGGGTCGGGAGGGTACGAACACTGAAGCTTTCTTT
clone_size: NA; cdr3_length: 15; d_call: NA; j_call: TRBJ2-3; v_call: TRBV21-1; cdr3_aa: CASQRDEWGTDTQYF; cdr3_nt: TGTGCCAGCCAACGGGACGAATGGGGCACAGATACGCAGTATTTT
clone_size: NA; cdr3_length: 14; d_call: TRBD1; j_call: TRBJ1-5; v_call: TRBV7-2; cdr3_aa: CASSQDRANQPQHF; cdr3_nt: TGTGCCAGCAGCCAAGACAGGGCTAATCAGCCCCAGCATTTT
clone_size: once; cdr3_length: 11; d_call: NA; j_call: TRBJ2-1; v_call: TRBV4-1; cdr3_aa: CASSHYNEQFF; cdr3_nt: TGCGCCAGCAGCCATTACAATGAGCAGTTCTTC
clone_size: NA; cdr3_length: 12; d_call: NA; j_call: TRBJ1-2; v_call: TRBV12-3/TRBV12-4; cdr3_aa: CASRGAYHGYTF; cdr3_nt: TGTGCCAGCAGGGGGGCCTACCATGGCTACACCTTC
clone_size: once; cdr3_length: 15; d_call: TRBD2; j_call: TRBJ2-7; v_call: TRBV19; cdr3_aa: CASAPLSGRSSEQYF; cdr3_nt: TGTGCCAGTGCCCCACTTAGCGGGAGAAGCTCCGAGCAGTACTTC
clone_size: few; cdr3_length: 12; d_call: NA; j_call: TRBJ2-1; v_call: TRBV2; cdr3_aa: CASRGLSNEQFF; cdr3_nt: TGTGCCAGCAGGGGGCTGTCCAATGAGCAGTTCTTC
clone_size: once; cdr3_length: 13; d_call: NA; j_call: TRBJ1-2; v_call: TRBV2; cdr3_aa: CASNFAGDYGYTF; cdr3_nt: TGTGCCAGCAATTTTGCAGGGGACTATGGCTACACCTTC